This passage covers 7 T cell receptor beta chains from one sample sequenced in a study of breast tumors, draining lymph nodes, adjacent tissues. Breast cancer patients provided tissue from their axillary draining lymph nodes. TCRdb passed the multiplex PCR reads through MiXCR, listing each CDR3 protein once. The data contain roughly 100,000 distinct CDR3 sequences, 30% of them singletons. Input material: axillary lymph node tissue. The receptor source for this set is a female donor with breast cancer. Some clones in this sample may be carry-over from other donors' samples.

This chain connects TRBV28 to TRBJ2-1, with 7 positions matching TRBD2. The CDR3 totals 13 residues. V shed 3 bases and J 16 bases; nucleotides not matched to a gene: 12. Germline V gives CDR1 MDHEN, CDR2 SYDVKM. CDR3 sequence (DNA): TGTGCCAGCAGTTTGGGCGGGCGACGAGCGGGATTCTTC. Residues: CASSLGGRRAGFF.

This clonotype was seen ten or more times. Because it lacks the conserved phenylalanine or tryptophan at the end, this CDR3 is likely a read error. J is TRBJ2-7 and V is TRBV6-6; tentatively, D is TRBD1 or TRBD2 (5 bases each). The CDR3 runs 14 residues. Germline V gene sequence: CDR1 MNHNY, CDR2 SVGAGI (reference sequence). The V gene lost 6 bases and the J gene lost 3 bases, with 15 bases spanning the gap. In DNA, the CDR3 is TGTGCCAGCAGGTGGTCCGGGACCCACTACGAGCAGTACCTC. Protein product: CASRWSGTHYEQYL.

This clonotype was counted at least ten times. This chain joins TRBV4-2 and TRBJ1-2; 7 bases align to TRBD1. V shed 4 bases, J shed 7 bases, and the junction held 15 bases outside the gene matches. CDR1 is LGHNA, CDR2 YNFKEQ, per germline. This CDR3 is built from 16 residues. CDR3 sequence (DNA): TGTGCCAGCAGCCTCGCGCAGGCACAGGGGCGCCCTGGCTACACCTTC. As protein: CASSLAQAQGRPGYTF.

This chain joins TRBV20-1 and TRBJ2-5, with a tentative D call TRBD1 (6 bases). The CDR3 sequence is 11 residues long. Per the germline V gene, CDR1 is DFQATT and CDR2 is SNEGSKA (reference sequence). V lost 2 bases and J lost 5, with 6 bases in between. DNA of the CDR3: TGCAGTGCTAGAAGGGGGGAGACCCAGTACTTC. Translation: CSARRGETQYF.

This clonotype appeared many times. The rearrangement links TRBV6-5 to TRBJ1-3, with D perhaps TRBD1 (6 bases). The germline V and J ends were trimmed by 7 bases and 2 bases, with 9 bases remaining between them. This CDR3 contains 13 residues. Germline V lookup: CDR1 MNHEY, CDR2 SVGAGI. The CDR3 nucleotides read TGTGCCAGCAAACAGGGTGCTGGAAACACCATATATTTT. Translating it yields CASKQGAGNTIYF.

With respect to this clonotype: The junction departs from the called germline gene at one end, perhaps through a read error. CDR3 nucleotide sequence: TGTGTCAGCTCACCACGCCCAGGGACAGCGATCCCAGTGGAAAAACTGTTTTTT. Encoded protein: CVSSPRPGTAIPVEKLFF. The chain has TRBV18 and TRBJ1-4, with 7 bases fitting TRBD1. Germline V gene lookup returns CDR1 KGHSH and CDR2 LQKENI. This CDR3 comprises 18 residues.

This clonotype was seen repeatedly, ten times or more. The chain joins TRBV20-1 to TRBJ1-4; D is undetermined. The CDR3 has 13 residues. V lost 3 bases to trimming and J lost 5 bases, with 10 bases between them. Germline values: CDR1 DFQATT, CDR2 SNEGSKA (reference sequence). The CDR3 DNA sequence: TGCAGTGCTAGTAAAGGGTGGAATGAAAAACTGTTTTTT. This codes for CSASKGWNEKLFF.